These 22 T cell receptor beta chains originate from one sample sequenced in a study of blood T cell repertoires in COVID-19. Repertoires were generated with immunoSEQ multiplex PCR, while TCRdb's copy carries only in-frame clones and drops some. The data hold about 400,000 clones, with 70% to 90% observed a single time. Material for sequencing was peripheral blood. The receptors shown here come from a woman aged 25 to 39 with active or convalescent COVID-19.

The gene calls are TRBV6-5 and TRBJ2-3, with 8 positions matching TRBD2. After removal of 4 bases from V and 4 bases from J, the junction contained 4 bases not matched to a gene. The V gene's germline CDR1 is MNHEY and CDR2 SVGAGI. The CDR3 covers 14 residues. The CDR3 loop is CASSFELAADTQYF. CDR3 nucleotide sequence: TGTGCCAGCAGTTTCGAACTAGCGGCAGATACGCAGTATTTT.

For this clone: At one boundary the junction diverges from the germline segment, which might be a read error. The chain carries TRBV6-4 and TRBJ1-2; tentative D call: TRBD1 (6 bases). This CDR3 contains 15 residues. Germline CDR1 is MRHNA and CDR2 is SNTAGT. CDR3 region: CASGEVRGADYGYTF. In DNA form, the CDR3 reads TGTGCCAGCGGTGAGGTCAGGGGAGCAGACTATGGCTACACCTTC.

The rearrangement uses TRBV29-1 and TRBJ1-1; possible D gene TRBD1, 6 bases. The CDR3 loop spans 12 amino acids. The V end lost 5 bases, the J end lost 2 bases, and 9 bases lay between the germline ends. Germline V CDR1 and CDR2: SQVTM, ANQGSEA. The CDR3 DNA reads as TGCAGCGTTCAGGGGCAAAACACTGAAGCTTTCTTT. Translated, it gives CSVQGQNTEAFF.

J is TRBJ1-1 and V is TRBV2, with D maybe TRBD1 (6 bases). There are 15 residues in the CDR3. CDR1 SNHLY and CDR2 FYNNEI come from the germline V gene. Trimming cost V 4 bases and J 3 bases, with 15 bases left between them. CDR3 residues: CASSGWQGMDTEAFF. CDR3 DNA: TGTGCCAGCAGTGGATGGCAGGGGATGGACACTGAAGCTTTCTTT.

The V gene is TRBV10-1, the J gene TRBJ1-1; D unclear. The CDR3 contains 13 residues. The germline V and J ends were trimmed by 6 bases and 1 base, with 9 bases remaining between them. Germline assignment: CDR1 WNHNN and CDR2 SYGVQD (reference sequence). The CDR3 DNA reads as TGCGCCAGCAGGAGGGCGCGGAACACTGAAGCTTTCTTT. Its protein is CASRRARNTEAFF.

The V call is TRBV6-1, the J call TRBJ2-1; 7 bases align to TRBD1. The CDR3 has 16 residues. In germline, CDR1 is MNHNS, CDR2 SASEGT. V shed 2 bases and J 3 bases; nucleotides not matched to a gene: 7. CDR3 in amino acids: CASSESGDSIYNEQFF. As DNA, the CDR3 is TGTGCCAGCAGTGAAAGTGGGGACAGCATCTACAATGAGCAGTTCTTC.

V and J are TRBV19 and TRBJ1-5; TRBD1 might be the D (6 bases). The CDR3 has 19 residues. CDR1 is LNHDA, CDR2 SQIVND, per germline (reference sequence). V dropped 4 bases and J dropped 0 bases, with 22 bases sitting between them. CDR3 residues: CASSTLGDIGRYSNQPQHF. DNA for the CDR3: TGTGCCAGTAGTACCTTGGGGGACATCGGCCGTTATAGCAATCAGCCCCAGCATTTT.

The rearrangement links TRBV9 to TRBJ1-4, with D maybe TRBD1 (5 bases). Trimming took off 6 bases at V and 6 bases at J, with 12 bases between the two ends. Germline assignment: CDR1 SGDLS and CDR2 YYNGEE. The CDR3 spans 13 residues. The CDR3 sequence: CASTRGIDEKLFF. The CDR3 nucleotides read TGTGCCAGCACTCGGGGGATCGATGAAAAACTGTTTTTT.

The chain links TRBV5-5 to TRBJ2-7; D is ambiguous. Trimming pared 0 bases from V and 0 bases from J, leaving 7 bases between. Germline assignment: CDR1 SGHKS and CDR2 YYEKEE (reference sequence). The CDR3 has 14 amino acids. CDR3 coding DNA: TGTGCCAGCAGCTTGGCGCAGTACTCCTACGAGCAGTACTTC. Protein product: CASSLAQYSYEQYF. Full variable domain (missing parts from reference TRBV5-5 and TRBJ2-7): DAGVTQSPTHLIKTRGQQVTLRCSPISGHKSVSWYQQVLGQGPQFIFQYYEKEERGRGNFPDRFSARQFPNYSSELNVNALLLGDSALYLCASSLAQYSYEQYFGPGTRLTVT.

This rearrangement joins TRBV3-1 (or the pseudogene TRBV3-2) to TRBJ1-4, with D perhaps matching TRBD1 (5 bases). This CDR3 spans 16 amino acids. CDR1 and CDR2 (germline): LGHDT, YNNKEL (reference sequence). V was pared by 1 base and J by 3 bases, with 12 bases between. The CDR3 is CASSQAVGAANEKLFF. The CDR3 DNA reads TGTGCCAGCAGCCAAGCCGTTGGGGCGGCTAATGAAAAACTGTTTTTT.

This chain links TRBV20-1 with TRBJ1-4; tentatively, D is TRBD1 (6 bases). The germline V and J ends were trimmed by 6 bases and 7 bases, with 9 bases remaining between them. Per the germline V gene, CDR1 is DFQATT and CDR2 is SNEGSKA (reference sequence). CDR3 length equals 11 residues. The CDR3 here is CSATGFEKLFF. The CDR3 nucleotides read TGCAGTGCGACAGGTTTTGAAAAACTGTTTTTT.

The chain has TRBV2 and TRBJ1-6, with D unclear. Germline V gives CDR1 SNHLY, CDR2 FYNNEI. Trimming stripped 1 base from V and 8 bases from J, with 9 bases between. The CDR3 covers 14 residues. The CDR3 spells CASSEVLGDSPLHF. CDR3 in DNA: TGTGCCAGCAGTGAAGTATTAGGAGATTCACCCCTCCACTTT.

The V and J genes are TRBV5-1 and TRBJ1-2; 8 nucleotides line up with TRBD1. Germline-derived CDR1 and CDR2 are SGHRS and YFSETQ. The CDR3 covers 13 residues. The V segment lost 4 bases and the J segment 8 bases; nucleotides outside the gene matches: 7. The CDR3 region has the DNA TGCGCCAGCAGCCTACAACAGGGGGACGGCTACACCTTC. Protein: CASSLQQGDGYTF.

This chain links TRBV7-9 with TRBJ1-1; TRBD1 agrees at 9 bases. The CDR3 runs to 14 residues. V gave up 5 bases and J gave up 7 bases; unmatched junction bases: 8. Germline lookup yields CDR1 SEHNR and CDR2 FQNEAQ (reference sequence). CDR3 sequence: CASSRGQGLGEAFF. CDR3 in DNA: TGTGCCAGCAGCCGTGGACAGGGGCTGGGTGAAGCTTTCTTT.

This rearrangement joins TRBV12-3 or TRBV12-4 to TRBJ1-2; a weak D match, TRBD1 (5 bases). The CDR3 has 13 residues. Between the trimmed V and J ends, which lost 3 bases and 4 bases, there was a span of 9 bases. DNA of the CDR3: TGTGCCAGCAGTTTGGGGCTTGGCTATGGCTACACCTTC. As protein: CASSLGLGYGYTF.

The V call is TRBV30, the J call TRBJ2-3; TRBD2 is a possible D gene (6 bases). CDR3 size: 16 residues. V was trimmed by 3 bases and J by 5 bases, leaving 21 bases between them. The V gene's germline CDR1 is GTSNPN and CDR2 SVGIG (reference sequence). The CDR3 DNA reads TGTGCCTGGAGGGAGCGTGCGATCTTGGGGGGAGATACGCAGTATTTT. Translating it yields CAWRERAILGGDTQYF.

The chain is built from TRBV10-1 and TRBJ1-1; D perhaps matches TRBD1 (5 bases). Trimming cost V 1 base and J 4 bases, with 7 bases left between them. Germline CDR1 and CDR2: WNHNN and SYGVQD (reference sequence). CDR3 length equals 13 residues. This CDR3 reads CASSEFGGTEAFF. CDR3 bases: TGCGCCAGCAGTGAGTTCGGGGGCACTGAAGCTTTCTTT.

Remarks on this clone: At one end, the junction sequence differs from germline, possibly due to a read error. The J gene is TRBJ2-2, the V gene TRBV2; D gene ambiguous. CDR1 is SNHLY and CDR2 is FYNNEI in the germline V gene. The CDR3 is 15 residues long. CDR3 DNA: TGTGCCAGTAGTGACTTGGTGCGTAACACCGGGGAGCTGTTTTTT. The encoded protein is CASSDLVRNTGELFF.

The chain is built from TRBV6-5 and TRBJ1-1; 8 bases fit TRBD1. CDR3 length: 15 amino acids. The V gene's germline CDR1 is MNHEY and CDR2 SVGAGI. The V gene end was trimmed by 6 bases and the J gene end by 0 bases; junction bases not matched to a gene: 6. The CDR3 DNA follows: TGTGCCAGCAGGATACAGGGGGTGGTGAACACTGAAGCTTTCTTT. It is translated as CASRIQGVVNTEAFF.

The genes are TRBV15 and TRBJ2-7; 10 positions agree with TRBD1. The junction had 5 bases not matched to a gene; V was cut back by 2 bases and J by 4 bases. Germline V CDR1 and CDR2: LNHNV, YYDKDF (reference sequence). The CDR3 loop spans 15 amino acids. The CDR3 region is CATSRRDRGSYEQYF. The DNA for the CDR3 is TGTGCCACCAGCAGAAGGGACAGGGGTTCGTACGAGCAGTACTTC.

This clone has only a few counts. The gene calls are TRBV5-4 and TRBJ1-2; 10 bases fit TRBD1. CDR3 length: 15 amino acids. Per germline, CDR1 SGHNT and CDR2 YYREEE (reference sequence). After removal of 0 bases from V and 5 bases from J, the junction contained 4 bases not matched to a gene. For the CDR3, the DNA is TGTGCCAGCAGCTTGGCCCTGGGACAGGGGTATGGCTACACCTTC. Protein: CASSLALGQGYGYTF.

The chain recombines TRBV28 with TRBJ1-1; a possible D gene is TRBD1 (5 bases). V lost 7 bases to trimming and J lost 5 bases, with 20 bases between them. The V gene's germline CDR1 is MDHEN and CDR2 SYDVKM. The CDR3 is made up of 15 amino acids. CDR3 in DNA: TGTGCCAGCATTACCGGGGGTGTGATGTATACTGAAGCTTTCTTT. Residues: CASITGGVMYTEAFF. The whole variable domain, remainder taken from reference TRBV28 and TRBJ1-1, is DVKVTQSSRYLVKRTGEKVFLECVQDMDHENMFWYRQDPGLGLRLIYFSYDVKMKEKGDIPEGYSVSREKKERFSLILESASTNQTSMYLCASITGGVMYTEAFFGQGTRLTVV.